This T cell receptor (beta chain) was found in a study of tumor and adjacent non-tumor tissue in lung cancer listed by TCRdb under 2018. Describing the broader study: Of the cohort, 12 patients had adenocarcinoma, 2 had squamous cell carcinoma and 1 had small cell lung cancer. The roughly 15 enrolled patients, of whom 10 were men and 5 were women, were aged roughly 30 to 80 years and were diagnosed with TNM stage I to III disease. In total, sequencing yielded 125,075,908 productive TCRbeta reads, which works out to an average of approximately 4.1 million reads per sample. Using bulk TCRbeta repertoires from around 14 lung cancer patients, the study set lung tumor tissue side by side with matched distant non-tumor lung tissue. A few dozen paired specimens, one tumor and one normal lung sample per patient, were profiled by TCRbeta CDR3 sequencing.

Study-level results and caveats: Because peripheral blood was not sequenced, the blood TCRbeta repertoires of the lung cancer patients in the study went unexamined. Significantly higher TCR diversity was found in younger patients, and higher tumor TCR diversity was associated with shorter overall and disease-free survival. Only roughly 16 patients were in the cohort, and the authors stated that larger samples and more detailed clinical data are needed. Significantly higher TCR diversity (inverse Simpson) was observed in tumor tissue than in normal lung tissue (around 450 vs 160, P = 0.0075, Mann-Whitney U test). The methods do not name the sequencing platform or mention unique molecular identifiers. The top 100 clones made up a significantly larger cumulative share of the repertoire in normal lung than in tumor tissue.

As to this clonotype: Its recognized antigen is unknown. A junction boundary mismatches the germline segment, possibly from a read error.

The library came from multiplex PCR. Data came from an Illumina HiSeq 2500. TCRbeta libraries were constructed through three rounds of nested PCR with primers (Table S4) according to protocols adapted from ARM-PCR. Before sequencing, PCR products in the 200-500 bp range were cut out of the gel and cleaned up using the QIAquick gel extraction kit. The paper's processing steps were these. Reads were cleaned using Trimmomatic, were merged into complete CDR3 sequences using FLASH, and were assigned to V(D)J germline segments using MiTCR. Clonal diversity was computed as the inverse Simpson's index with VDJtools. Productive reads were defined as in-frame sequences without a premature stop codon. The public reads were quality trimmed at Q25 with fastp and then assembled into clones with MiXCR by TCRdb, keeping productive beta chains. All rows with the same CDR3 protein become a single entry with the most common DNA and genes. None of the V and J calls come from the authors' own analysis; TCRdb made them. The sample table records some 100,000 distinct CDR3 sequences; 62% of these occur just once. The ten largest clones take up 19% of the sample.

The germline V gene (reference sequence) provides CDR1 DFQATT and CDR2 SNEGSKA. Spanning cysteine to phenylalanine, the CDR3 consists of 13 amino acids. Only the CDR3 portion is preserved as DNA: 39 bases, with reading frame beginning at the first base. RNA was isolated from bulk, unsorted tissue, and RNA quality was assessed with a NanoDrop ND-1000 and an Agilent 2100. Distant non-tumor tissue taken more than 3 cm from the tumor edge was used as the normal lung sample. Donors were newly diagnosed lung cancer patients admitted for thoracic surgery in China between August and November 2014, without prior chemotherapy. Patients with previous radiotherapy or chemotherapy, or with another concurrent cancer, were excluded from the study. Pieces of surgical tissue measuring roughly 1-2 cm3 were kept in RNAlater solution and stored at -80 degrees C until use.

The sequence came from a man aged 60 to 69 with non-small cell lung cancer. The rearranged segments are TRBV20-1 and TRBJ1-5; the D gene assignment is perhaps TRBD1 or TRBD2, with each matching 5 bases. The end of the DNA fits TRBJ2-3 better, so the J call may be wrong. Source material: distant non-tumor lung tissue. The CDR3 reads as follows: CSAIPGPFQPQYF. The sequence in DNA is TGTAGTGCGATTCCGGGACCATTTCAGCCCCAGTATTTT.